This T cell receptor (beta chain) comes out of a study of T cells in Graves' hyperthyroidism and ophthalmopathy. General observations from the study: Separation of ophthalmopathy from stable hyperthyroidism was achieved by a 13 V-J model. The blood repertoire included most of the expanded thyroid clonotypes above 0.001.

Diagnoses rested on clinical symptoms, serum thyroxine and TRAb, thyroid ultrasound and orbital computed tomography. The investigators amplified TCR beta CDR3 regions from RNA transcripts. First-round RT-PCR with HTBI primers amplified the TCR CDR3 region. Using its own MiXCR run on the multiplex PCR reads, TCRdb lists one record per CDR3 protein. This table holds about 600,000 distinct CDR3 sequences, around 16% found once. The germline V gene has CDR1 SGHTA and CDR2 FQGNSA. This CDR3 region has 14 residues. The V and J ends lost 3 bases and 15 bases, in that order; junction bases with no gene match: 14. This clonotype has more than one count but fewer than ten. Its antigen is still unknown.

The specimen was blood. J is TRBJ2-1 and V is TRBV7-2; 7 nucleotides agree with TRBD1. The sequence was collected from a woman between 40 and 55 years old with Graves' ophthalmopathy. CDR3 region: CASSFQRGGGSGFF. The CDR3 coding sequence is TGTGCCAGCAGCTTCCAGAGAGGGGGCGGGTCTGGGTTCTTC.